Sequencing of this TCR beta chain was carried out in a study of T cell responses to AZD1222 COVID-19 vaccine. Method: immunoSEQ multiplex PCR; TCRdb's copy keeps in-frame clones and lacks some. This table holds approximately 170,000 clones, approximately 92% found once. V was pared by 4 bases and J by 4 bases, with 3 bases of the junction left unmatched. CDR1 is LGHNT and CDR2 is FRNRAP in the germline V gene. CDR3 length equals 13 residues. The sequencing used peripheral blood, collected on day 0 of AZD1222 vaccination. This receptor was taken from an adult in good health. The genes are TRBV12-5 and TRBJ1-1; 7 bases are shared with TRBD1. For the CDR3, the DNA is TGTGCTAGTGGTTACAGGGGCCCCACTGAAGCTTTCTTT. It codes for CASGYRGPTEAFF.